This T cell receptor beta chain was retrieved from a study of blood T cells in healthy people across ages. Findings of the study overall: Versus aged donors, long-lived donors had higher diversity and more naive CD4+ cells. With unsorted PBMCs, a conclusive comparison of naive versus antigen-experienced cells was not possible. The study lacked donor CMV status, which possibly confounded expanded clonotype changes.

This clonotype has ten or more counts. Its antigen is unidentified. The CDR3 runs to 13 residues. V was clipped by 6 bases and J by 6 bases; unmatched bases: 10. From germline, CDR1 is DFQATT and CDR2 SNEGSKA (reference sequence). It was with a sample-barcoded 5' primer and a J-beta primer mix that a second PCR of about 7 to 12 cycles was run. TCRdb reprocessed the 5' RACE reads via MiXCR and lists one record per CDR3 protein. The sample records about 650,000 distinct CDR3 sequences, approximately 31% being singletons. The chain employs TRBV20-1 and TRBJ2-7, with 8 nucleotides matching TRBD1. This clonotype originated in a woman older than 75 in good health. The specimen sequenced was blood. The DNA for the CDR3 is TGCAGTGCCAACCTGCAGGGGGCAGTCGAGCAGTACTTC. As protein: CSANLQGAVEQYF.